One and the same sample provided the 17 T cell receptor beta chains below, sequenced in a study of long-term antiretroviral therapy in people with HIV. Survey-level resolution applied to immunoSEQ assay v3.0. Sequencing was performed with immunoSEQ multiplex PCR; in TCRdb, only in-frame clones are kept and a portion is missing. The data hold some 23,000 clones, with 65% to 80% observed a single time. This specimen consisted of unsorted PBMCs, obtained 0.5 years after starting antiretroviral therapy. These receptor sequences come from a woman between 35 and 50 years old with HIV.

This chain connects TRBV7-9 to TRBJ1-1, with a tentative D call TRBD1 (6 bases). CDR1 and CDR2 from the germline V gene are SEHNR and FQNEAQ (reference sequence). The ends were cut back, 2 bases at V and 5 bases at J, with 12 bases in the middle. CDR3 size: 14 residues. For the CDR3, the DNA is TGTGCCAGCAGCTTATACAGGGTGAGGACTGAAGCTTTCTTT. Translated: CASSLYRVRTEAFF.

The table lists this clone with a count of one. The V gene is TRBV5-6, the J gene TRBJ2-7; 10 nucleotides agree with TRBD1. The germline V gene has CDR1 SGHDT and CDR2 YYEEEE. The J segment lost 2 bases and the V segment lost 3 bases, leaving 2 bases of the junction unmatched. CDR3 length: 14 residues. Here the CDR3 reads CASSYGQGAYEQYF. Here the CDR3 DNA reads TGTGCCAGCAGCTATGGACAGGGGGCCTACGAGCAGTACTTC.

The chain has TRBV28 and TRBJ2-7; D is unclear. CDR1 is MDHEN, CDR2 SYDVKM, per germline. Trimming shortened V by 7 bases and J by 6 bases, and 19 bases separated the two germline ends. The CDR3 is made up of 14 amino acids. The CDR3 DNA follows: TGTGCCAGCACCCCCCCCGGGCCCCTCACCGAGCAGTACTTC. Its protein product is CASTPPGPLTEQYF.

The rearrangement links TRBV2 to TRBJ1-2; D gene unclear. V was shortened by 4 bases and J by 1 base, with 7 bases between the two germline ends. The germline gives CDR1 SNHLY, CDR2 FYNNEI. This CDR3 is built from 13 residues. DNA of the CDR3: TGTGCCAGCAGTGCCCACGATAACTATGGCTACACCTTC. It codes for CASSAHDNYGYTF.

The chain has TRBV27 and TRBJ1-1; maybe TRBD1 (5 bases). CDR1 is MNHEY, CDR2 SMNVEV, per germline (reference sequence). The V and J ends lost 2 bases and 0 bases respectively, with 10 bases between them. The CDR3 runs to 15 residues. The CDR3: CASSLAPGLNTEAFF. CDR3 DNA sequence: TGTGCCAGCAGTTTAGCTCCAGGGCTGAACACTGAAGCTTTCTTT.

The chain has TRBV5-1 and TRBJ2-5, with 10 bases lining up with TRBD2. CDR1 SGHRS and CDR2 YFSETQ come from the germline V gene. V lost 0 bases, J lost 5 bases, and 10 bases stayed unmatched. The CDR3 is 17 residues long. CDR3: CASSLAEKRGGVETQYF. The CDR3 DNA is TGCGCCAGCAGCTTGGCCGAGAAGCGGGGGGGAGTGGAGACCCAGTACTTC.

The chain couples TRBV7-3 to TRBJ2-1, with TRBD2 matching 8 bases. Germline lookup yields CDR1 SGHTA and CDR2 FQGTGA. This CDR3 region has 15 residues. Germline trimming cut 4 bases from V and 7 bases from J; bases unmatched to any gene: 9. CDR3 region: CASSWPGGEINEQFF. In DNA form, the CDR3 reads TGTGCCAGCAGCTGGCCGGGGGGGGAGATAAATGAGCAGTTCTTC.

The V and J genes are TRBV30 and TRBJ1-6, with 11 bases identical to TRBD1. Germline V gives CDR1 GTSNPN, CDR2 SVGIG (reference sequence). V lost 4 bases and J lost 7; bases outside the gene matches: 3. This CDR3 has 14 amino acids. The CDR3: CAWTGTGGNSPLHF. DNA for the CDR3: TGTGCCTGGACAGGGACAGGGGGGAATTCACCCCTCCACTTT.

The chain links TRBV7-2 to TRBJ2-7, with TRBD1 matching 8 bases. The V segment lost 1 base and the J segment 2 bases; nucleotides outside the gene matches: 1. Germline CDR1 and CDR2: SGHTA and FQGNSA. The CDR3 spans 14 residues. CDR3 residues: CASSLGTGTYEQYF. The CDR3 DNA reads TGTGCCAGCAGCTTAGGGACAGGGACCTACGAGCAGTACTTC. Full variable domain (outside the CDR3, taken from reference TRBV7-2 and TRBJ2-7): GAGVSQSPSNKVTEKGKDVELRCDPISGHTALYWYRQSLGQGLEFLIYFQGNSAPDKSGLPSDRFSAERTGGSVSTLTIQRTQQEDSAVYLCASSLGTGTYEQYFGPGTRLTVT.

This clone appeared a few times. CDR3 in DNA: TGCGCCAGCAGCCTGGGCAGATTTGAAAAACTGTTTTTT. Its protein product is CASSLGRFEKLFF. The rearrangement joins TRBV4-1 to TRBJ1-4; D remains ambiguous. This CDR3 is built from 13 residues. The V and J ends lost 4 bases and 7 bases respectively, with 10 bases between them. Per germline, CDR1 MGHRA and CDR2 YSYEKL.

The rearrangement joins TRBV6-6 to TRBJ1-2, with a tentative D call TRBD1 (5 bases). CDR1 and CDR2 from the germline V gene are MNHNY and SVGAGI (reference sequence). CDR3 length equals 12 residues. V was pared by 5 bases and J by 6 bases, with 10 bases between. CDR3 in DNA: TGTGCCAGCAGTCTGCGGGGGGATGGCTACACCTTC. This codes for CASSLRGDGYTF.

This chain links TRBV7-2 with TRBJ1-2; D gene uncertain. Trimming took off 5 bases at V and 1 base at J, with 8 bases between the two ends. This CDR3 spans 13 amino acids. Germline assignment: CDR1 SGHTA and CDR2 FQGNSA. In DNA, the CDR3 is TGTGCCAGCAGCCCCAGCCTTAACTATGGCTACACCTTC. Amino acid sequence: CASSPSLNYGYTF.

This sequence joins TRBV27 and TRBJ1-2; D not resolved. CDR3 length: 12 residues. Germline CDR1 MNHEY, CDR2 SMNVEV (reference sequence). The V end lost 0 bases, the J end lost 8 bases, and 7 bases lay between the germline ends. CDR3 protein: CASSLSGSGYTF. The DNA for the CDR3 is TGTGCCAGCAGTTTATCAGGATCCGGCTACACCTTC.

The chain couples TRBV6-4 to TRBJ2-3; weak D call: TRBD2 (6 bases). Germline lookup yields CDR1 MRHNA and CDR2 SNTAGT. The CDR3 covers 14 residues. Trimming took 3 bases from V and 0 from J, leaving 7 bases between them. The CDR3 protein is CASSEGTSTDTQYF. The CDR3 region has the DNA TGTGCCAGCAGTGAGGGGACTAGCACAGATACGCAGTATTTT.

The chain joins TRBV29-1 to TRBJ1-1; possibly TRBD1 for D (5 bases). The length of the CDR3 is 14 residues. Germline assignment: CDR1 SQVTM and CDR2 ANQGSEA. The CDR3 protein is CRISEGAGNTEAFF. CDR3 coding DNA: TGCAGGATCTCCGAAGGGGCGGGGAACACTGAAGCTTTCTTT.

This clone has just one count. The chain recombines TRBV7-4 with TRBJ1-6; D uncertain. This CDR3 has 15 amino acids. Germline CDR1 is SGHVT and CDR2 is SQSDAQ. Trimming cost V 0 bases and J 8 bases, with 11 bases left between them. CDR3: CASSLALRKDSPLHF. The CDR3 DNA is TGTGCCAGCAGCTTAGCCCTACGAAAGGATTCACCCCTCCACTTT.

The chain joins TRBV28 to TRBJ1-1; D might be TRBD1 (6 bases). The CDR3 is 16 residues long. Trimming pared 5 bases from V and 3 bases from J, leaving 19 bases between. Germline values: CDR1 MDHEN, CDR2 SYDVKM. The CDR3 nucleotides are TGTGCCAGCAGTCAAGGGGGAGTTCGAGGGGACACTGAAGCTTTCTTT. It translates to CASSQGGVRGDTEAFF. Combining the CDR3 with reference TRBV28 and TRBJ1-1 gives the whole variable domain DVKVTQSSRYLVKRTGEKVFLECVQDMDHENMFWYRQDPGLGLRLIYFSYDVKMKEKGDIPEGYSVSREKKERFSLILESASTNQTSMYLCASSQGGVRGDTEAFFGQGTRLTVV.